This T cell receptor beta chain appears in the sequencing data of a study of shared clonotypes between healthy human individuals. The sample holds one count of this clone. In the naive CD8 group, cells lacked CD45RO and were positively selected for CCR7, so terminally differentiated effector memory CD45RA+ cells were left out. Trimming removed 3 bases at V and 0 bases at J, with 9 bases between. The CDR3 is made up of 14 amino acids. Germline assignment: CDR1 MNHNS and CDR2 SASEGT. Profiled with immunoSEQ multiplex PCR; TCRdb holds only in-frame clones, not every one. The sample holds around 2.1 million clones; 93% are singletons and the top ten take over 1.5%.

The V call is TRBV6-1, the J call TRBJ2-7; D is ambiguous. Sequencing input: naive CD8+ T cells from PBMCs. The receptor's source is a man aged 18 to 29 in good health. Some clones in this sample may be carry-over from other donors' samples. CDR3 DNA sequence: TGTGCCAGCAGTGAGGCATTCTACTCCTACGAGCAGTACTTC. Translating gives CASSEAFYSYEQYF.